A single sample gave rise to the 25 T cell receptor beta chains below, sequenced in a study of early T cells in non-severe SARS-CoV-2 infection. Each CDR3 protein gets one entry after TCRdb re-called the 5' RACE reads with MiXCR. The sample records about 77,000 distinct CDR3 sequences, around 12% being singletons. This specimen was whole blood, taken at baseline. These receptors were collected from an adult who was a healthcare worker with PCR-confirmed SARS-CoV-2 infection or an uninfected control (not recorded which). The donor label of this sample is uncertain.

The genes are TRBV30 and TRBJ2-7, with a possible D match to TRBD2 (6 bases). Trimming removed 4 bases at V and 1 base at J, with 14 bases between. Germline CDR1 and CDR2: GTSNPN and SVGIG (reference sequence). There are 14 residues in the CDR3. The DNA for the CDR3 is TGTGCCTGGAATAATCGGGACTTTTCCTACGAGCAGTACTTC. Its translation: CAWNNRDFSYEQYF. Together with reference TRBV30 and TRBJ2-7, the CDR3 gives the full variable domain: SQTIHQWPATLVQPVGSPLSLECTVEGTSNPNLYWYRQAAGRGLQLLFYSVGIGQISSEVPQNLSASRPQDRQFILSSKKLLLSDSGFYLCAWNNRDFSYEQYFGPGTRLTVT.

This clonotype showed up just a few times. The chain is built from TRBV5-6 and TRBJ2-7; 10 bases line up with TRBD1. CDR1 SGHDT and CDR2 YYEEEE come from the germline V gene. J was trimmed by 3 bases and V by 4 bases; bases with no gene match: 7. This CDR3 contains 15 residues. The CDR3 spells CASSQGDRGRYEQYF. CDR3 nucleotide sequence: TGTGCCAGCAGCCAGGGGGACAGGGGTCGCTACGAGCAGTACTTC.

The sample holds many counts of this clonotype. This sequence joins TRBV12-3 or TRBV12-4 and TRBJ2-7; TRBD2 aligns across 13 bases. Losses at the gene ends were 6 bases for V and 3 bases for J; bases not matched to a gene: 2. The CDR3 extends over 14 amino acids. CDR3 in amino acids: CASSGTSGVYEQYF. CDR3 bases: TGTGCCAGCAGCGGGACTAGCGGGGTCTACGAGCAGTACTTC.

This clonotype was found many times. The chain carries TRBV18 and TRBJ2-7, with D uncertain. The V gene lost 1 base and the J gene lost 5 bases, with 15 bases spanning the gap. Germline CDR1 reads KGHSH; CDR2 reads LQKENI. CDR3 length: 15 residues. The CDR3: CASSPLRRVTNEQYF. CDR3 sequence (DNA): TGTGCCAGCTCACCACTAAGGCGTGTAACTAACGAGCAGTACTTC.

The J gene is TRBJ1-6, the V gene TRBV9; D is unresolved. Trimming cost V 0 bases and J 0 bases, with 13 bases left between them. CDR1 is SGDLS and CDR2 is YYNGEE in the germline V gene. The CDR3 runs to 18 residues. CDR3 bases: TGTGCCAGCAGCGTAGCAGGAAGTATGAGCTCCTATAATTCACCCCTCCACTTT. Its protein product is CASSVAGSMSSYNSPLHF.

This clonotype was counted a few times. The DNA of the CDR3 is TGTGCCAGCAGCTCCCCGTGGCGGGGGGACTCCTACGAGCAGTACTTC. It encodes CASSSPWRGDSYEQYF. The genes are TRBV5-5 and TRBJ2-7; 8 bases agree with TRBD2. Germline CDR1 is SGHKS and CDR2 is YYEKEE (reference sequence). The CDR3 spans 16 residues. V shed 3 bases and J 0 bases; nucleotides not matched to a gene: 8.

Only a few counts were recorded for this clonotype. V is TRBV12-3 or TRBV12-4 and J is TRBJ1-1, with D possibly matching TRBD1 (5 bases). The CDR3 contains 14 residues. V was clipped by 5 bases and J by 1 base, with 11 bases between them. This CDR3 is CASSRRDGNTEAFF. CDR3 bases: TGTGCCAGCAGTAGGCGGGACGGGAACACTGAAGCTTTCTTT.

V and J are TRBV4-1 and TRBJ2-2, with D perhaps matching TRBD2 (6 bases). CDR3 length: 17 amino acids. Trimming took off 4 bases at V and 4 bases at J, with 19 bases between the two ends. Per germline, CDR1 MGHRA and CDR2 YSYEKL. CDR3 nucleotide sequence: TGCGCCAGCAGCCGAGGACTGCCCGGGGGAGGCACCGGGGAGCTGTTTTTT. Residues: CASSRGLPGGGTGELFF.

This sequence joins TRBV12-3 or TRBV12-4 and TRBJ2-2, with D possibly matching TRBD2 (6 bases). The CDR3 runs to 13 residues. The germline V and J ends were trimmed by 5 bases and 6 bases, with 10 bases remaining between them. The CDR3 sequence is CASSLRLAGELFF. CDR3 nucleotides: TGTGCCAGCAGTCTCAGACTAGCCGGGGAGCTGTTTTTT.

This clonotype was counted only a few times. This chain links TRBV4-3 with TRBJ2-5; D possibly corresponds to TRBD2 (6 bases). There are 17 residues in the CDR3. The V gene lost 0 bases and the J gene lost 3 bases, with 17 bases spanning the gap. Germline loops: CDR1 LGHNA, CDR2 YSLEER. Here the CDR3 DNA reads TGCGCCAGCAGCCAAGATTCCCGGGGGATGGCCGAAGAGACCCAGTACTTC. It is translated as CASSQDSRGMAEETQYF.

This clonotype was detected only a few times. J is TRBJ1-2 and V is TRBV9, with TRBD1 matching 7 bases. With V trimmed by 3 bases and J by 0 bases, 11 bases remained unmatched. Looked up from germline, CDR1 is SGDLS and CDR2 is YYNGEE. The CDR3 runs to 17 residues. CDR3 residues: CASSGRQGATANYGYTF. The CDR3 DNA follows: TGTGCCAGCAGCGGACGACAGGGCGCTACAGCTAACTATGGCTACACCTTC.

The genes are TRBV5-1 and TRBJ1-2; maybe TRBD1 (5 bases). Germline V CDR1 and CDR2: SGHRS, YFSETQ. This CDR3 region has 15 residues. V was pared by 0 bases and J by 4 bases, with 13 bases between. The CDR3 DNA sequence: TGCGCCAGCAGCTTGGGGCCCGGGGCGGGCTATGGCTACACCTTC. It is translated as CASSLGPGAGYGYTF. The full variable domain, completed using reference TRBV5-1 and TRBJ1-2, is KAGVTQTPRYLIKTRGQQVTLSCSPISGHRSVSWYQQTPGQGLQFLFEYFSETQRNKGNFPGRFSGRQFSNSRSEMNVSTLELGDSALYLCASSLGPGAGYGYTFGSGTRLTVV.

This chain connects TRBV2 to TRBJ1-1; D may be TRBD1 (5 bases). The CDR3 sequence is 15 residues long. The V and J ends lost 0 bases and 0 bases respectively, with 8 bases between them. Germline V gene data show CDR1 as SNHLY and CDR2 as FYNNEI. The CDR3 loop reads CASSEAQAMNTEAFF. In DNA form, the CDR3 reads TGTGCCAGCAGTGAAGCACAGGCAATGAACACTGAAGCTTTCTTT.

This clonotype was observed at least ten times. The chain joins TRBV6-2 or TRBV6-3 to TRBJ2-7; D remains ambiguous. V was pared by 0 bases and J by 3 bases, with 18 bases between. The CDR3 covers 17 residues. CDR1 is MNHEY and CDR2 is SVGEGT in the germline V gene. CDR3 DNA: TGTGCCAGCAGTTACTCGCGCCCACGTAGGCTCTACTACGAGCAGTACTTC. The encoded protein is CASSYSRPRRLYYEQYF.

The V and J genes are TRBV2 and TRBJ2-3; TRBD2 is a possible D gene (6 bases). CDR1 is SNHLY and CDR2 is FYNNEI in the germline V gene. The CDR3 loop spans 16 amino acids. The V end was cut by 2 bases, the J end by 0 bases, with 12 bases between. This CDR3 reads CASSEKTSSSTDTQYF. The CDR3, as DNA: TGTGCCAGCAGTGAAAAGACTAGTTCTAGCACAGATACGCAGTATTTT.

This sequence joins TRBV7-9 and TRBJ1-2; D is ambiguous. CDR3 size: 13 residues. The germline CDR1 and CDR2 sequences are SEHNR and FQNEAQ (reference sequence). The ends were cut back, 5 bases at V and 1 base at J, with 8 bases in the middle. The CDR3 DNA is TGTGCCAGCAGCCGAGGAGATAACTATGGCTACACCTTC. Its translation is CASSRGDNYGYTF.

In its sample, this clonotype was seen many times. The CDR3 nucleotides are TGCGCCAGCAGCCGCTCCTCCCTCTGGACTAGCGGGTTACTAGCCAAAAACATTCAGTACTTC. Translated: CASSRSSLWTSGLLAKNIQYF. This chain uses TRBV5-1 with TRBJ2-4; the match to TRBD2 covers 11 bases. The CDR3 has 21 residues. From germline, CDR1 is SGHRS and CDR2 YFSETQ. V lost 4 bases to trimming and J lost 0 bases; unmatched junction nucleotides: 18.

The genes are TRBV27 and TRBJ2-1, with TRBD1 identical over 9 bases. The CDR3 runs 14 residues. CDR1 and CDR2 from the germline V gene are MNHEY and SMNVEV (reference sequence). The V and J ends lost 4 bases and 7 bases, in that order; junction bases with no gene match: 5. CDR3 bases: TGTGCCAGCAGTTCCAAAGGACAGGGGAATGAGCAGTTCTTC. It encodes CASSSKGQGNEQFF.

This clonotype was seen a few times. This rearrangement joins TRBV9 to TRBJ2-3; D call uncertain. Germline V gene lookup returns CDR1 SGDLS and CDR2 YYNGEE. The V and J ends lost 6 bases and 11 bases respectively, with 16 bases between them. The CDR3 runs to 12 residues. This CDR3 is CASNSLGELQYF. The CDR3, as DNA: TGTGCCAGCAACTCCCTAGGAGAGCTGCAGTATTTT.

This clonotype appeared many times. The V call is TRBV2, the J call TRBJ1-1, with a weak D call TRBD1 (5 bases). There are 14 residues in the CDR3. V was trimmed by 3 bases and J by 2 bases, leaving 10 bases between them. The germline V gene has CDR1 SNHLY and CDR2 FYNNEI. CDR3 in amino acids: CASSEQGHNTEAFF. The DNA of the CDR3 is TGTGCCAGCAGTGAGCAGGGTCACAACACTGAAGCTTTCTTT.

The CDR3 loop is CASSIDVGREPQHF. Written as DNA, the CDR3 is TGTGCCAGTAGTATAGACGTAGGGAGGGAGCCCCAGCATTTT. V is TRBV19 and J is TRBJ1-5; no clear D. V lost 0 bases to trimming and J lost 8 bases, with 11 bases between them. Per the germline V gene, CDR1 is LNHDA and CDR2 is SQIVND (reference sequence). The CDR3 has 14 amino acids.

CDR3 in DNA: TGTGCCTGGAGTCCGGGAACAGATACGCAGTATTTT. It yields the protein CAWSPGTDTQYF. This chain links TRBV30 with TRBJ2-3; maybe TRBD2 (5 bases). Per the germline V gene, CDR1 is GTSNPN and CDR2 is SVGIG (reference sequence). This CDR3 has 12 residues. V lost 2 bases, J lost 3 bases, and 6 bases lay in between.

A few counts support this clonotype. This rearrangement joins TRBV7-9 to TRBJ1-4; D is possibly TRBD1 (5 bases). The CDR3 totals 15 residues. CDR1 is SEHNR, CDR2 FQNEAQ, per germline (reference sequence). The V and J ends lost 7 bases and 5 bases respectively, with 17 bases between them. CDR3 amino acids: CASNPDGTGNEKLFF. In DNA form, the CDR3 reads TGTGCCAGCAACCCGGACGGGACGGGAAATGAAAAACTGTTTTTT.

The chain has TRBV11-2 and TRBJ2-1; 8 nucleotides agree with TRBD2. CDR3 length equals 17 residues. V lost 2 bases, J lost 0 bases, and 6 bases stayed unmatched. Germline V CDR1 and CDR2: SGHAT, FQNNGV. Here the CDR3 reads CASSLLTGGSSYNEQFF. CDR3 DNA: TGTGCCAGCAGCTTACTAACGGGAGGGAGCTCCTACAATGAGCAGTTCTTC.

This rearrangement joins TRBV5-5 to TRBJ2-5, with D perhaps TRBD1 (6 bases). Germline CDR1 and CDR2: SGHKS and YYEKEE (reference sequence). This CDR3 contains 16 residues. Trimming took off 1 base at V and 0 bases at J, with 13 bases between the two ends. The CDR3 sequence is CASSLPARTDQETQYF. The CDR3 bases are TGTGCCAGCAGCTTGCCCGCGAGGACAGACCAAGAGACCCAGTACTTC.